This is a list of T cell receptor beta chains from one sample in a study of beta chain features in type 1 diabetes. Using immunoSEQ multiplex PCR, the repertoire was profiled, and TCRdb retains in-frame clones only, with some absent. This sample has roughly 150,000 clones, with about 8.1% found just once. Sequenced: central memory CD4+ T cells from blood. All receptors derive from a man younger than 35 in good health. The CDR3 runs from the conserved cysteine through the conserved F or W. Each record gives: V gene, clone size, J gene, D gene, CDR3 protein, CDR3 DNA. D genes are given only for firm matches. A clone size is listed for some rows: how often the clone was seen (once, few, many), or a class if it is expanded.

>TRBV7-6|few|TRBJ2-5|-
CASSLQETQYF
TGTGCCAGCAGCTTACAGGAGACCCAGTACTTC
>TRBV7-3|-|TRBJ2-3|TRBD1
CASTRDSNTDTQYF
TGTGCCAGCACCCGGGACAGCAACACAGATACGCAGTATTTT
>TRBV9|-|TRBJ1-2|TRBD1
CASSTRGQGNYGYTF
TGTGCCAGCAGCACCCGCGGACAGGGTAACTATGGCTACACCTTC
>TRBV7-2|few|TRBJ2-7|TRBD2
CASSLVRGEGYEQYF
TGTGCCAGCAGCTTAGTTCGGGGGGAGGGCTACGAGCAGTACTTC
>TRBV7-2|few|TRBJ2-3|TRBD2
CASSFGLAGSTF
TGTGCCAGCAGCTTCGGGCTAGCGGGATCTACTTTT
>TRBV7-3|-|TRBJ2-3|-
CASSFMGPDTQYF
TGTGCCAGCAGCTTTATGGGCCCAGATACGCAGTATTTT
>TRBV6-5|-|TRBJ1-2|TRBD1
CASSYGPGQGALGYTF
TGTGCCAGCAGTTACGGCCCGGGACAGGGGGCTCTTGGCTACACCTTC
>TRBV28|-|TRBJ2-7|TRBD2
CASRTAGTDSSYEQYF
TGTGCCAGCAGGACAGCGGGAACCGACAGCTCCTACGAGCAGTACTTC
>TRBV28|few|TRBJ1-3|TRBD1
CASCIGTGIWNTIYF
TGTGCCAGCTGCATCGGGACAGGGATTTGGAACACCATATATTTT
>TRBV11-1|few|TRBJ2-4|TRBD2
CASSLGGGTKNIQYF
TGTGCCAGCAGCTTAGGGGGGGGAACCAAAAACATTCAGTACTTC
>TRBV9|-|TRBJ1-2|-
CASSVDFGQNYGYTF
TGTGCCAGCAGCGTAGACTTTGGACAGAACTATGGCTACACCTTC
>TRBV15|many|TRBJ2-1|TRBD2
CATSSWGGDEQFF
TGTGCCACCAGCAGTTGGGGGGGGGATGAGCAGTTCTTC
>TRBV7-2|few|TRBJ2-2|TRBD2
CASSLVAGPTGELFF
TGTGCCAGCAGCCTGGTAGCGGGGCCAACCGGGGAGCTGTTTTTT
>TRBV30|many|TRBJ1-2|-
CAWSQGYYGYTF
TGTGCCTGGAGTCAGGGATACTATGGCTACACCTTC
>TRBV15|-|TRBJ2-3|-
CATSEWGQRDTDTQYF
TGTGCCACCAGCGAGTGGGGGCAGCGGGACACAGATACGCAGTATTTT
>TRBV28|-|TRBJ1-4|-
CASSFSGGEKLFF
TGTGCCAGCAGTTTCTCGGGGGGGGAAAAACTGTTTTTT
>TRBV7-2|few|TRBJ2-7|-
CASSLAGGGLYEQYF
TGTGCCAGCAGCTTAGCCGGAGGGGGCCTCTACGAGCAGTACTTC
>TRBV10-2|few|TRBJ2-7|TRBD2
CASRIGTSGTLSYEQYF
TGCGCCAGCAGAATAGGGACTAGCGGGACCCTCTCCTACGAGCAGTACTTC
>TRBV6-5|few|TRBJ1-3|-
CASSAVGSSGNTIYF
TGTGCCAGCAGTGCCGTCGGGTCCTCTGGAAACACCATATATTTT
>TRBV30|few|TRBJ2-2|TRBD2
CAWGRDSLYTGELFF
TGTGCCTGGGGGAGGGATTCGCTCTACACCGGGGAGCTGTTTTTT
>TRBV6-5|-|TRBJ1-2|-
CASSYSSTGYGYTF
TGTGCCAGCAGTTACTCCTCCACCGGCTATGGCTACACCTTC
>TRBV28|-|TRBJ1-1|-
CASRTRIFLDTMNTEAFF
TGTGCCAGCAGGACTAGGATCTTTTTAGACACCATGAACACTGAAGCTTTCTTT
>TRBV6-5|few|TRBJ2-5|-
CASSYSIGPGLETQYF
TGTGCCAGCAGTTACTCGATAGGGCCAGGGCTGGAGACCCAGTACTTC
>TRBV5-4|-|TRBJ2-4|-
CASSLPTVRGASGIQYF
TGTGCCAGCAGCTTGCCCACAGTCAGGGGGGCGTCGGGCATTCAGTACTTC
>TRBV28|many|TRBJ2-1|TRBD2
CASTGLAKRNEQFF
TGTGCCAGCACAGGACTAGCCAAGAGGAATGAGCAGTTCTTC
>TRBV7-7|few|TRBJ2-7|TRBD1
CASSADRGHEQYF
TGTGCCAGCAGCGCCGACAGGGGTCACGAGCAGTACTTC
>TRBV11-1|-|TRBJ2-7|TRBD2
CASSLSASGRTISYEQYF
TGTGCCAGCAGCTTATCAGCTAGCGGGAGGACTATTTCCTACGAGCAGTACTTC